This record looks at one T cell receptor beta chain sequence and its context. Antigen specificity is unknown. The data derive from a study of response to subunit inactivated influenza vaccine. Study observations and caveats: Researchers suggested that each seasonal influenza vaccination recruits few new T cells.

From the RT-PCR reads, TCRdb called clonotypes with MiXCR, one entry per CDR3 protein. The data contain a few hundred thousand distinct CDR3 sequences, 21% of them seen just once; the ten biggest clones take up about 10%. The sequencing used PBMCs from blood, collected about 19 months after vaccination. The sequence derives from a man between 50 and 69 years old who received an inactivated influenza vaccine.

The CDR3: CASTSLGAETQYF. CDR3 sequence (DNA): TGTGCCAGCACTTCACTGGGGGCAGAGACCCAGTACTTC. The chain combines TRBV12-3 or TRBV12-4 with TRBJ2-5; D is perhaps TRBD1 (6 bases). The CDR3 has 13 residues. Trimming removed 7 bases at V and 4 bases at J, with 13 bases between.